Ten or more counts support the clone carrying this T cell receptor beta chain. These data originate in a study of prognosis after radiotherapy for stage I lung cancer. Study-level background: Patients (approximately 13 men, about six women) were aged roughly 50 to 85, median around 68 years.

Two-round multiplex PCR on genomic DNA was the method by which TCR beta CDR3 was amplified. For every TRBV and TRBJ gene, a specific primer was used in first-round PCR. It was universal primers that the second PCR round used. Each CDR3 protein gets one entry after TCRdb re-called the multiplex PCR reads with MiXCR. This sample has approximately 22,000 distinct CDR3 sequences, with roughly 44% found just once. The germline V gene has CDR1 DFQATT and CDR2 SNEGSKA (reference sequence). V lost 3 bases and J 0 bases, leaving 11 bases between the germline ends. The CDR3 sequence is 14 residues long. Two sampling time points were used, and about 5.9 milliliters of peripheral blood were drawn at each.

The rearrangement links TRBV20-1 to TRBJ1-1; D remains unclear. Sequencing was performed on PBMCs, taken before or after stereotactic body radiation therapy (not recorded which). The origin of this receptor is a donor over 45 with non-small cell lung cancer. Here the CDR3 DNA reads TGCAGTGCTAGTAGTAACAGCATGAACACTGAAGCTTTCTTT. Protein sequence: CSASSNSMNTEAFF.